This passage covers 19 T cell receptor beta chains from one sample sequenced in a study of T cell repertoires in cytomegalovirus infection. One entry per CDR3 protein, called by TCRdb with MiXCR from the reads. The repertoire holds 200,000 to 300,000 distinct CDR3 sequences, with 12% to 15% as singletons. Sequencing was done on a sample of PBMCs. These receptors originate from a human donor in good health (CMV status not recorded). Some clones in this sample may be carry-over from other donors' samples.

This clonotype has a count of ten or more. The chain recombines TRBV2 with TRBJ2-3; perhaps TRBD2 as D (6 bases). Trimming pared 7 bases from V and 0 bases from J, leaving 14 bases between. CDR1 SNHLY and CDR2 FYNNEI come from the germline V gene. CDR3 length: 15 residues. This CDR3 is CASIDGGSSTDTQYF. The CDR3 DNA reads TGTGCCAGCATCGACGGAGGGTCTAGCACAGATACGCAGTATTTT. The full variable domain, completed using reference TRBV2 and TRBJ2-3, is EPEVTQTPSHQVTQMGQEVILRCVPISNHLYFYWYRQILGQKVEFLVSFYNNEISEKSEIFDDQFSVERPDGSNFTLKIRSTKLEDSAMYFCASIDGGSSTDTQYFGPGTRLTVL.

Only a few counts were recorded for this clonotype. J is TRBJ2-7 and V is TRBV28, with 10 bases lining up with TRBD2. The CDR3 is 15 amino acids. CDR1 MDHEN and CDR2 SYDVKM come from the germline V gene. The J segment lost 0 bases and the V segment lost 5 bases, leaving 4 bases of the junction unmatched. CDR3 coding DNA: TGTGCCAGCAGTCGTAGCGGGGGGAGCTCCTACGAGCAGTACTTC. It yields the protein CASSRSGGSSYEQYF.

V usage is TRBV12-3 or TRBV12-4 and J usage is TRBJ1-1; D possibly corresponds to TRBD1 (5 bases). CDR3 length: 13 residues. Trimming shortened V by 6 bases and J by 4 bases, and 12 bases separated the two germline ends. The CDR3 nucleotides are TGTGCCAGCAGAACCCAGGGAATCACTGAAGCTTTCTTT. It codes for CASRTQGITEAFF.

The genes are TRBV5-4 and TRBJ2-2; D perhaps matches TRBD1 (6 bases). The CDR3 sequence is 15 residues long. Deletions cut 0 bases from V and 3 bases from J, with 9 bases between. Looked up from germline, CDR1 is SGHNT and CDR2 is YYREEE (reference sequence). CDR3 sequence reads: CASSLGGPDTGELFF. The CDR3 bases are TGTGCCAGCAGCTTGGGGGGGCCAGACACCGGGGAGCTGTTTTTT.

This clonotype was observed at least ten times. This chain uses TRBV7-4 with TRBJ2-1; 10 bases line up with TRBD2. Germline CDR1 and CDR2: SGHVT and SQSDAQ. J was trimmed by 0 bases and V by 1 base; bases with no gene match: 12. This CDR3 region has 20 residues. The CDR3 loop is CASSLGVAGGPNSSYNEQFF. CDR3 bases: TGTGCCAGCAGCTTAGGTGTAGCGGGGGGCCCAAATAGCTCCTACAATGAGCAGTTCTTC. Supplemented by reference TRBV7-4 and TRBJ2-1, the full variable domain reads GAGVSQSPRYKVAKRGRDVALRCDSISGHVTLYWYRQTLGQGSEVLTYSQSDAQRDKSGRPSGRFSAERPERSVSTLKIQRTEQGDSAVYLCASSLGVAGGPNSSYNEQFFGPGTRLTVL.

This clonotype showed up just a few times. The CDR3, as DNA: TGTGCCAGCAGCCAGGGCGGGACCCAGTACTTC. Translating gives CASSQGGTQYF. The rearrangement links TRBV7-6 to TRBJ2-5, with D possibly TRBD1 on 5 matching bases. Trimming pared 5 bases from V and 7 bases from J, leaving 8 bases between. Germline CDR1 reads SGHVS; CDR2 reads FNYEAQ. The CDR3 consists of 11 residues.

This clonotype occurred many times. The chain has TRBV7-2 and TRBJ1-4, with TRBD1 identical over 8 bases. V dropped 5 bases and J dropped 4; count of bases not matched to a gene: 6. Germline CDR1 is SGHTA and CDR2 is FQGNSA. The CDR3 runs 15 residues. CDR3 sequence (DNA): TGTGCCAGCAGCACCGACAGGGGACTTAATGAAAAACTGTTTTTT. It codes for CASSTDRGLNEKLFF.

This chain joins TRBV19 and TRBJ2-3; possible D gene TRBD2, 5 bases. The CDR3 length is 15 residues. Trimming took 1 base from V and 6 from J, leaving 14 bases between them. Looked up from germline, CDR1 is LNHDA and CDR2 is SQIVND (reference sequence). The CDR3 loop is CASSIAPRGSDTQYF. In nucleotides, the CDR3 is TGTGCCAGTAGTATAGCCCCAAGAGGGTCCGATACGCAGTATTTT.

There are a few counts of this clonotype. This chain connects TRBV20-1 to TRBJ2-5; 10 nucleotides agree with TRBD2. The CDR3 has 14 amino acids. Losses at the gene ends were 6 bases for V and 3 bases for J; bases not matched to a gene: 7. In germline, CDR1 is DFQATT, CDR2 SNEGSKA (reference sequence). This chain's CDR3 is CSASPLAGKETQYF. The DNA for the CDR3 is TGCAGTGCAAGCCCACTAGCGGGGAAAGAGACCCAGTACTTC.

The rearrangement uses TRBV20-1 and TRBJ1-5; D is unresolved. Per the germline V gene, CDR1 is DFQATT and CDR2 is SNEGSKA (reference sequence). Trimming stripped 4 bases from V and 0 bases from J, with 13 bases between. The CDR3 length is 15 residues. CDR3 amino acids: CSATMDPVSNQPQHF. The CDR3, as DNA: TGCAGTGCTACTATGGACCCCGTTAGCAATCAGCCCCAGCATTTT.

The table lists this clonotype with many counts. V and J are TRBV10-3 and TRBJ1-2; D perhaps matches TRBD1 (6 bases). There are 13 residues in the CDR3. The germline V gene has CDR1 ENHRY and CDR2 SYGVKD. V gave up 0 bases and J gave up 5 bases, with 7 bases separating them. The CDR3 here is CAISESGQYGYTF. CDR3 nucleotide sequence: TGTGCCATCAGTGAGTCAGGACAGTATGGCTACACCTTC.

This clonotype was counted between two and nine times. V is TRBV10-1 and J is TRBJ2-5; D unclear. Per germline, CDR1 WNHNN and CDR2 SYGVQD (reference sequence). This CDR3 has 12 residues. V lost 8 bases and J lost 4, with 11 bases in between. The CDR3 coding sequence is TGCGCCAGCCTTTACATGGCAGAGACCCAGTACTTC. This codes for CASLYMAETQYF.

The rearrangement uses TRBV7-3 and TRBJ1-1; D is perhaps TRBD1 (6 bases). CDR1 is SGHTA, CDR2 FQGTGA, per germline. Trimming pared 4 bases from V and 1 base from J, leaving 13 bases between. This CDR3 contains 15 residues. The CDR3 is CASSSQGRGNTEAFF. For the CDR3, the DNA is TGTGCCAGCAGCTCCCAGGGCAGGGGGAACACTGAAGCTTTCTTT.

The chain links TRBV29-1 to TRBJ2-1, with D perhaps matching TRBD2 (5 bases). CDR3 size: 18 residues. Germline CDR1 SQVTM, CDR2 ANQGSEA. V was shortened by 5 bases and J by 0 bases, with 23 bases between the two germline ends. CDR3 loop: CSVTRSVIASSSYNEQFF. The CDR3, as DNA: TGCAGCGTTACAAGGTCGGTCATAGCGTCAAGCTCCTACAATGAGCAGTTCTTC.

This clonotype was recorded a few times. Written as DNA, the CDR3 is TGCAGCGTTGGGGGCAGATATAGCAATCAGCCCCAGCATTTT. Its protein product is CSVGGRYSNQPQHF. The rearrangement uses TRBV29-1 and TRBJ1-5; D might be TRBD1 (5 bases). The CDR3 covers 14 residues. The V and J ends lost 4 bases and 0 bases respectively, with 10 bases between them. The V gene's germline CDR1 is SQVTM and CDR2 ANQGSEA.

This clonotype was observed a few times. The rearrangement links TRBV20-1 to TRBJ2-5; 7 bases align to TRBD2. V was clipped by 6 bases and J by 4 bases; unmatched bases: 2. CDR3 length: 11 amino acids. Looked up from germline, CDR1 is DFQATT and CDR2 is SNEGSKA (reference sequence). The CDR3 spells CSAGLGETQYF. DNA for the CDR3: TGCAGTGCCGGACTAGGAGAGACCCAGTACTTC.

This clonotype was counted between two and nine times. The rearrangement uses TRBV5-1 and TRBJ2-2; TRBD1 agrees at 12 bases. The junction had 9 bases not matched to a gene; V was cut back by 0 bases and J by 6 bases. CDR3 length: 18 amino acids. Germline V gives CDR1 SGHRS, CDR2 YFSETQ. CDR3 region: CASSLATPGQGAAGELFF. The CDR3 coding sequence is TGCGCCAGCAGCTTGGCTACACCGGGACAGGGGGCCGCCGGGGAGCTGTTTTTT.

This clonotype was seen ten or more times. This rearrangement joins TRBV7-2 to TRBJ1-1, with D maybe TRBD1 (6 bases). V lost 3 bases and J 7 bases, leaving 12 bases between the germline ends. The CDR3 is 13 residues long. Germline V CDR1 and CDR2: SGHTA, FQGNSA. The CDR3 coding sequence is TGTGCCAGCAGCTTGCAGGGGTGGGGTGAAGCTTTCTTT. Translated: CASSLQGWGEAFF. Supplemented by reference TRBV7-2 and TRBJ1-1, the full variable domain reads GAGVSQSPSNKVTEKGKDVELRCDPISGHTALYWYRQSLGQGLEFLIYFQGNSAPDKSGLPSDRFSAERTGGSVSTLTIQRTQQEDSAVYLCASSLQGWGEAFFGQGTRLTVV.

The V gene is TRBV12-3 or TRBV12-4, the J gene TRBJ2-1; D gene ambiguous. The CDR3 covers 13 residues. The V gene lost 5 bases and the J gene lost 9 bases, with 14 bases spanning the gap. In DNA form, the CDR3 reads TGTGCCAGCAGTGGCCATTGGAGTAGTGAGCAGTTCTTC. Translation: CASSGHWSSEQFF.